Listed here are 31 T cell receptor beta chains from one sample, sequenced in a study of PD-1 blockade in classical Hodgkin lymphoma. Measured with immunoSEQ multiplex PCR; TCRdb has only the in-frame clones, and not every one. Of about 15,000 clones listed, around 85% are singletons. Autologous stem cell transplantation was followed by relapse in every patient, and brentuximab vedotin exposure varied. Thawed PBMCs were the source of CD4+ T cells, purified by magnetic negative selection. Here the sequenced sample was CD4+ T cells from blood, taken at baseline. The receptors here all came from a human donor with classical Hodgkin lymphoma.

This chain uses TRBV5-4 with TRBJ1-2, with a tentative D call TRBD1 (5 bases). V was shortened by 0 bases and J by 4 bases, with 10 bases between the two germline ends. The CDR3 spans 14 residues. CDR1 and CDR2 (germline): SGHNT, YYREEE (reference sequence). As DNA, the CDR3 is TGTGCCAGCAGCTTGGCAGGGTTACTCTATGGCTACACCTTC. It encodes CASSLAGLLYGYTF. Full variable domain (remainder filled in from reference TRBV5-4 and TRBJ1-2): ETGVTQSPTHLIKTRGQQVTLRCSSQSGHNTVSWYQQALGQGPQFIFQYYREEENGRGNFPPRFSGLQFPNYSSELNVNALELDDSALYLCASSLAGLLYGYTFGSGTRLTVV.

The rearrangement uses TRBV19 and TRBJ2-1; 16 nucleotides match TRBD2. This CDR3 comprises 19 residues. The V segment lost 9 bases and the J segment 0 bases; nucleotides outside the gene matches: 11. Looked up from germline, CDR1 is LNHDA and CDR2 is SQIVND (reference sequence). The CDR3 loop reads CASLSPGLAGGSSYNEQFF. CDR3 DNA sequence: TGTGCCAGCTTATCCCCGGGACTAGCGGGAGGGAGCTCCTACAATGAGCAGTTCTTC.

The V gene is TRBV4-3, the J gene TRBJ2-7, with D hard to call. Trimming pared 0 bases from V and 4 bases from J, leaving 13 bases between. The CDR3 is 15 amino acids. Germline CDR1 reads LGHNA; CDR2 reads YSLEER. The CDR3 loop is CASSQDPRPGYEQYF. CDR3 bases: TGCGCCAGCAGCCAAGATCCCAGGCCCGGATACGAGCAGTACTTC.

Only a few counts were recorded for this clone. The chain couples TRBV7-9 to TRBJ1-2; possibly TRBD1 for D (6 bases). CDR3 size: 15 residues. Germline CDR1 is SEHNR and CDR2 is FQNEAQ (reference sequence). Trimming pared 5 bases from V and 2 bases from J, leaving 15 bases between. CDR3 coding DNA: TGTGCCAGCAGCACCAGGGGACCTGACAACTATGGCTACACCTTC. It encodes CASSTRGPDNYGYTF.

The chain uses TRBV29-1 and TRBJ1-1; no clear D gene. The CDR3 length is 12 residues. The V gene's germline CDR1 is SQVTM and CDR2 ANQGSEA. Between the trimmed V and J ends, which lost 4 bases and 1 base, there was a span of 7 bases. The CDR3 DNA reads TGCAGCGTTGGGTTTCAGAACACTGAAGCTTTCTTT. It codes for CSVGFQNTEAFF.

This clone was observed a single time. The chain couples TRBV5-4 to TRBJ2-3, with TRBD2 matching 10 bases. With V trimmed by 2 bases and J by 6 bases, 6 bases remained unmatched. Germline V lookup: CDR1 SGHNT, CDR2 YYREEE (reference sequence). The CDR3 is 15 residues long. The CDR3 DNA sequence: TGTGCCAGCAGCTTCTCACAGCGGGAGGGCGATACGCAGTATTTT. It yields the protein CASSFSQREGDTQYF.

The chain has TRBV28 and TRBJ2-7; TRBD1 agrees at 7 bases. The germline V gene has CDR1 MDHEN and CDR2 SYDVKM. This CDR3 has 14 amino acids. V dropped 3 bases and J dropped 6; count of bases not matched to a gene: 8. In nucleotides, the CDR3 is TGTGCCAGCAGTTTCCCGACAGGGCGAGGCGAGCAGTACTTC. It translates to CASSFPTGRGEQYF.

This chain connects TRBV6-4 to TRBJ2-3; no definite D call. CDR1 is MRHNA, CDR2 SNTAGT, per germline. The CDR3 runs 13 residues. Trimming stripped 5 bases from V and 2 bases from J, with 8 bases between. The CDR3 here is CASSSTYTDTQYF. The CDR3 DNA follows: TGTGCCAGCAGTTCTACCTACACAGATACGCAGTATTTT.

The chain has TRBV6-1 and TRBJ2-1, with D unresolved. Per germline, CDR1 MNHNS and CDR2 SASEGT. There are 14 residues in the CDR3. Trimming cost V 2 bases and J 9 bases, with 14 bases left between them. DNA for the CDR3: TGTGCCAGCAGTGAAAGCTCCGGGTGGGGTGAGCAGTTCTTC. Amino acids: CASSESSGWGEQFF.

V and J are TRBV11-2 and TRBJ1-3; weak D call: TRBD1 (6 bases). The germline V and J ends were trimmed by 4 bases and 8 bases, with 18 bases remaining between them. This CDR3 comprises 15 residues. Germline V gene data show CDR1 as SGHAT and CDR2 as FQNNGV. The CDR3 region has the DNA TGTGCCAGCAGCTACACGACAGGAGGGAAATACACCATATATTTT. Translated: CASSYTTGGKYTIYF.

This clone was observed a single time. The rearrangement links TRBV6-6 to TRBJ2-5; 8 nucleotides align to TRBD1. The CDR3 runs to 14 residues. Germline CDR1 and CDR2: MNHNY and SVGAGI (reference sequence). V lost 0 bases, J lost 9 bases, and 6 bases stayed unmatched. The CDR3 sequence: CASSYSTDRESQYF. Written as DNA, the CDR3 is TGTGCCAGCAGTTACTCGACGGACAGGGAGTCCCAGTACTTC.

The chain links TRBV5-1 to TRBJ2-5; perhaps TRBD2 as D (7 bases). V dropped 7 bases and J dropped 5 bases, with 9 bases sitting between them. Per the germline V gene, CDR1 is SGHRS and CDR2 is YFSETQ. CDR3 length: 11 residues. CDR3 amino acids: CASEGGETQYF. The CDR3 nucleotides are TGCGCCAGCGAGGGGGGGGAGACCCAGTACTTC. Looking up the rest from reference TRBV5-1 and TRBJ2-5 gives the full variable domain: KAGVTQTPRYLIKTRGQQVTLSCSPISGHRSVSWYQQTPGQGLQFLFEYFSETQRNKGNFPGRFSGRQFSNSRSEMNVSTLELGDSALYLCASEGGETQYFGPGTRLLVL.

V is TRBV6-5 and J is TRBJ2-5; D gene uncertain. Trimming shortened V by 0 bases and J by 1 base, and 9 bases separated the two germline ends. The V gene's germline CDR1 is MNHEY and CDR2 SVGAGI. The CDR3 loop spans 15 amino acids. Here the CDR3 reads CASSYSPQSQETQYF. The CDR3 DNA reads TGTGCCAGCAGTTACTCGCCACAGTCCCAAGAGACCCAGTACTTC.

The genes are TRBV28 and TRBJ2-1; D call uncertain. Per the germline V gene, CDR1 is MDHEN and CDR2 is SYDVKM. There are 13 residues in the CDR3. V gave up 7 bases and J gave up 5 bases, with 12 bases separating them. The CDR3: CASTRPADNEQFF. The CDR3 DNA sequence: TGTGCCAGCACCCGTCCGGCTGACAATGAGCAGTTCTTC.

There are a few counts of this clone. The chain is built from TRBV5-1 and TRBJ1-3; D remains unclear. Germline assignment: CDR1 SGHRS and CDR2 YFSETQ. Trimming shortened V by 1 base and J by 4 bases, and 6 bases separated the two germline ends. CDR3 length: 13 amino acids. The CDR3 DNA follows: TGCGCCAGCAGCTTGACAGCCGGAAACACCATATATTTT. This sequence encodes CASSLTAGNTIYF.

This clone occurred a few times. The rearrangement links TRBV18 to TRBJ2-1; D unresolved. CDR1 is KGHSH, CDR2 LQKENI, per germline. The CDR3 consists of 15 residues. The ends were cut back, 1 base at V and 3 bases at J, with 10 bases in the middle. CDR3 sequence: CASSPQGRLYNEQFF. As DNA, the CDR3 is TGTGCCAGCTCACCACAGGGTCGCCTCTACAATGAGCAGTTCTTC.

The sample holds a few counts of this clone. CDR3 coding DNA: TGCGCCAGCAGCGACGAGGGGAACACTGAAGCTTTCTTT. Its translation is CASSDEGNTEAFF. The gene calls are TRBV5-1 and TRBJ1-1, with D hard to call. This CDR3 has 13 residues. Between the trimmed V and J ends, which lost 4 bases and 1 base, there was a span of 8 bases. In germline, CDR1 is SGHRS, CDR2 YFSETQ.

This rearrangement joins TRBV6-5 to TRBJ2-2, with TRBD2 identical over 8 bases. This CDR3 region has 15 residues. Germline loops: CDR1 MNHEY, CDR2 SVGAGI. V was pared by 0 bases and J by 8 bases, with 5 bases of the junction left unmatched. The CDR3: CASSYSPGGRGELFF. CDR3 DNA: TGTGCCAGCAGTTACTCGCCAGGCGGGAGGGGGGAGCTGTTTTTT.

This clone was observed a few times. V usage is TRBV9 and J usage is TRBJ2-7, with 7 positions matching TRBD1. The CDR3 sequence is 14 residues long. The J segment lost 2 bases and the V segment lost 0 bases, leaving 2 bases of the junction unmatched. Germline V gene lookup returns CDR1 SGDLS and CDR2 YYNGEE. The CDR3 sequence is CASSVGQGAYEQYF. In DNA form, the CDR3 reads TGTGCCAGCAGCGTAGGGCAGGGGGCCTACGAGCAGTACTTC.

The V call is TRBV11-3, the J call TRBJ1-4; 10 bases line up with TRBD1. The CDR3 has 13 amino acids. Trimming removed 3 bases from V and 8 bases from J; junction bases left unmatched: 0. The germline V gene encodes CDR1 SGHNT and CDR2 YENEEA. The CDR3 nucleotides are TGTGCCAGCAGCTTGACAGGGGGCGAAAAACTGTTTTTT. It yields the protein CASSLTGGEKLFF.

This chain joins TRBV6-1 and TRBJ1-4; no clear D gene. Germline V gene lookup returns CDR1 MNHNS and CDR2 SASEGT. The germline V and J ends were trimmed by 6 bases and 8 bases, with 10 bases remaining between them. The CDR3 has 12 amino acids. In DNA form, the CDR3 reads TGTGCCAGCAGCCTATCGGGCGAAAAACTGTTTTTT. Protein sequence: CASSLSGEKLFF.

This clone showed up just a few times. V gene TRBV2 combines with J gene TRBJ1-5; 7 bases align to TRBD1. CDR1 is SNHLY, CDR2 FYNNEI, per germline. The CDR3 runs 15 residues. V gave up 4 bases and J gave up 0 bases; unmatched junction bases: 3. CDR3 DNA: TGTGCCAGCAGTGGGGACAGCAATAGCAATCAGCCCCAGCATTTT. This codes for CASSGDSNSNQPQHF. The full variable domain, with the rest looked up from reference TRBV2 and TRBJ1-5, is EPEVTQTPSHQVTQMGQEVILRCVPISNHLYFYWYRQILGQKVEFLVSFYNNEISEKSEIFDDQFSVERPDGSNFTLKIRSTKLEDSAMYFCASSGDSNSNQPQHFGDGTRLSIL.

This rearrangement joins TRBV18 to TRBJ1-2, with a tentative D call TRBD1 (5 bases). The CDR3 totals 16 residues. Trimming cost V 0 bases and J 8 bases, with 19 bases left between them. Germline CDR1 reads KGHSH; CDR2 reads LQKENI. CDR3 nucleotides: TGTGCCAGCTCACCACCTCGGGACTCATTGAGCAGCGGCTACACCTTC. This sequence encodes CASSPPRDSLSSGYTF.

The chain joins TRBV10-3 to TRBJ2-7; 7 positions agree with TRBD2. The germline CDR1 and CDR2 sequences are ENHRY and SYGVKD. J gave up 4 bases and V 3 bases, and 6 bases lay outside the gene matches. CDR3 size: 14 residues. This chain's CDR3 is CAISDRGEVYEQYF. The CDR3 DNA is TGTGCCATCAGTGATCGGGGGGAGGTTTACGAGCAGTACTTC.

The chain carries TRBV7-2 and TRBJ1-5; D unclear. This CDR3 contains 16 residues. Trimming pared 2 bases from V and 0 bases from J, leaving 11 bases between. CDR1 and CDR2 (germline): SGHTA, FQGNSA. CDR3 sequence reads: CASSLFGGNSNQPQHF. CDR3 DNA sequence: TGTGCCAGCAGCTTATTCGGAGGAAATAGCAATCAGCCCCAGCATTTT.

The J gene is TRBJ2-7, the V gene TRBV29-1, with D tentatively TRBD1 (6 bases). The ends were cut back, 3 bases at V and 3 bases at J, with 18 bases in the middle. Germline V gene lookup returns CDR1 SQVTM and CDR2 ANQGSEA. There are 15 residues in the CDR3. The CDR3 loop is CSVDSFGQSGYEQYF. DNA of the CDR3: TGCAGCGTTGATTCTTTCGGACAGAGTGGCTACGAGCAGTACTTC.

The chain has TRBV5-8 and TRBJ2-4, with 8 bases that match TRBD1. V shed 2 bases and J 6 bases; nucleotides not matched to a gene: 4. The CDR3 runs to 14 residues. Germline V gene sequence: CDR1 SGHTS, CDR2 YDEGEE. CDR3 region: CASSFGQGTNIQYF. CDR3 DNA: TGTGCCAGCAGCTTTGGACAGGGAACAAACATTCAGTACTTC. The whole variable domain, remainder taken from reference TRBV5-8 and TRBJ2-4, is EAGVTQSPTHLIKTRGQQATLRCSPISGHTSVYWYQQALGLGLQFLLWYDEGEERNRGNFPPRFSGRQFPNYSSELNVNALELEDSALYLCASSFGQGTNIQYFGAGTRLSVL.

This clone was detected a few times. The chain joins TRBV7-7 to TRBJ2-3; 11 positions match TRBD2. The ends lost 5 bases at V and 5 bases at J; junction bases unmatched: 18. Germline V gives CDR1 SSHAT, CDR2 FNYEAQ (reference sequence). CDR3 length: 19 residues. CDR3 residues: CASSPTPPSGRQEGDTQYF. The CDR3 nucleotides read TGTGCCAGCAGCCCTACGCCCCCTAGCGGGAGGCAAGAGGGAGATACGCAGTATTTT. The full variable domain, rest sourced from reference TRBV7-7 and TRBJ2-3, is GAGVSQSPRYKVTKRGQDVTLRCDPISSHATLYWYQQALGQGPEFLTYFNYEAQPDKSGLPSDRFSAERPEGSISTLTIQRTEQRDSAMYRCASSPTPPSGRQEGDTQYFGPGTRLTVL.

The V gene is TRBV20-1, the J gene TRBJ2-1; TRBD2 is a possible D gene (5 bases). The ends were cut back, 0 bases at V and 13 bases at J, with 10 bases in the middle. In germline, CDR1 is DFQATT, CDR2 SNEGSKA (reference sequence). The CDR3 totals 11 residues. The CDR3 nucleotides read TGCAGTGCTAGAGAGTCGGGGAAACAGTTCTTC. It specifies CSARESGKQFF.

This sequence joins TRBV11-2 and TRBJ2-5; TRBD1 agrees at 9 bases. The V and J ends lost 1 base and 5 bases, in that order; junction bases with no gene match: 8. Germline values: CDR1 SGHAT, CDR2 FQNNGV. The CDR3 runs 16 residues. The CDR3 region has the DNA TGTGCCAGCAGCTTAGCAGGGACAGGGTCGAGGGAGACCCAGTACTTC. It is translated as CASSLAGTGSRETQYF.

V is TRBV5-1 and J is TRBJ1-3; unclear D gene. Trimming removed 5 bases at V and 0 bases at J, with 15 bases between. From germline, CDR1 is SGHRS and CDR2 YFSETQ. This CDR3 contains 16 residues. The CDR3 DNA sequence: TGCGCCAGCAGTTGGTCCCCGGGCGACTCTGGAAACACCATATATTTT. It yields the protein CASSWSPGDSGNTIYF.